The 9 T cell receptor beta chains presented below share a single source sample, sequenced in a study of CD8 T cells in ankylosing spondylitis. Via MiXCR, TCRdb re-called the 5' RACE reads, giving one row per CDR3 protein. There are roughly 97,000 distinct CDR3 sequences in the sample; roughly 8% occur only once, and 8.5% to 10% lies in the top ten. The sample consisted of blood, either unsorted or a sorted T cell fraction (not recorded which). The receptors stem from a male donor with ankylosing spondylitis or in good health (not recorded which).

This clonotype was observed many times. This chain connects TRBV15 to TRBJ2-1; TRBD1 aligns across 11 bases. The V and J ends lost 4 bases and 9 bases, in that order; junction bases with no gene match: 8. The CDR3 contains 15 residues. The germline V gene has CDR1 LNHNV and CDR2 YYDKDF (reference sequence). This CDR3 reads CATSNRDRGTGEQFF. The CDR3 nucleotides are TGTGCCACCAGCAACCGGGACAGGGGGACCGGTGAGCAGTTCTTC.

This clonotype was counted between two and nine times. A much bigger clone sits one base away, suggesting this may be a read error. The chain recombines TRBV20-1 with TRBJ1-2, with TRBD1 identical over 7 bases. CDR3 length: 15 amino acids. Looked up from germline, CDR1 is DFQATT and CDR2 is SNEGSKA (reference sequence). The CDR3: CSASVTRDSLYGCTF. CDR3 nucleotides: TGCAGTGCTAGCGTCACTCGGGACAGCTTATATGGCTGCACCTTC.

This clonotype was seen at least ten times. The genes are TRBV29-1 and TRBJ1-5, with D unclear. Germline CDR1 reads SQVTM; CDR2 reads ANQGSEA. With 4 bases removed from V and 4 bases from J, the gap between germline ends came to 8 bases. The CDR3 sequence is 12 residues long. The chain's CDR3 is CSVGNRNQPQHF. In DNA form, the CDR3 reads TGCAGCGTTGGTAACAGAAATCAGCCCCAGCATTTT.

The chain employs TRBV5-1 and TRBJ2-1; D might be TRBD1 (6 bases). Between the trimmed V and J ends, which lost 0 bases and 4 bases, there was a span of 14 bases. The CDR3 length is 16 residues. Germline lookup yields CDR1 SGHRS and CDR2 YFSETQ. Here the CDR3 DNA reads TGCGCCAGCAGCTTGGACAGGGCTGGCGGTTACAATGAGCAGTTCTTC. It is translated as CASSLDRAGGYNEQFF.

This clonotype occurred many times. The chain uses TRBV5-5 and TRBJ1-5; D is unclear. Trimming took 1 base from V and 6 from J, leaving 8 bases between them. Germline V gene lookup returns CDR1 SGHKS and CDR2 YYEKEE (reference sequence). This CDR3 spans 13 amino acids. The CDR3 loop reads CASSLQLAQPQHF. The CDR3 DNA reads TGTGCCAGCAGCTTGCAGCTTGCTCAGCCCCAGCATTTT.

Ten or more counts support this clonotype. This chain links TRBV3-1 with TRBJ2-5; no reliable D call. Germline assignment: CDR1 LGHDT and CDR2 YNNKEL (reference sequence). The germline V and J ends were trimmed by 2 bases and 3 bases, with 1 base remaining between them. The CDR3 runs 11 residues. CDR3 loop: CASSQKETQYF. The CDR3 nucleotides are TGTGCCAGCAGCCAAAAAGAGACCCAGTACTTC.

This clonotype was seen a few times. The J gene is TRBJ2-7, the V gene TRBV5-1, with D possibly being TRBD2 (5 bases). The V and J ends lost 4 bases and 4 bases respectively, with 9 bases between them. Germline values: CDR1 SGHRS, CDR2 YFSETQ. The CDR3 has 12 residues. Here the CDR3 DNA reads TGCGCCAGCAGCACGACGGGATACGAGCAGTACTTC. Its translation is CASSTTGYEQYF.

Ten or more counts support this clonotype. This rearrangement joins TRBV5-1 to TRBJ2-2; D unresolved. Germline CDR1 reads SGHRS; CDR2 reads YFSETQ. The V end lost 4 bases, the J end lost 0 bases, and 7 bases lay between the germline ends. The CDR3 contains 14 residues. In DNA, the CDR3 is TGCGCCAGCAGCCCCGTTGCGAACACCGGGGAGCTGTTTTTT. This translates into CASSPVANTGELFF. Combining the CDR3 with reference TRBV5-1 and TRBJ2-2 gives the whole variable domain KAGVTQTPRYLIKTRGQQVTLSCSPISGHRSVSWYQQTPGQGLQFLFEYFSETQRNKGNFPGRFSGRQFSNSRSEMNVSTLELGDSALYLCASSPVANTGELFFGEGSRLTVL.

In this sample, this clonotype turned up many times. The V gene is TRBV20-1, the J gene TRBJ1-1; the D is unclear. The CDR3 sequence is 12 residues long. Germline CDR1 and CDR2: DFQATT and SNEGSKA (reference sequence). Trimming shortened V by 4 bases and J by 1 base, and 7 bases separated the two germline ends. The CDR3 is CSANAGNTEAFF. The CDR3 nucleotides read TGCAGTGCTAATGCCGGGAACACTGAAGCTTTCTTT.